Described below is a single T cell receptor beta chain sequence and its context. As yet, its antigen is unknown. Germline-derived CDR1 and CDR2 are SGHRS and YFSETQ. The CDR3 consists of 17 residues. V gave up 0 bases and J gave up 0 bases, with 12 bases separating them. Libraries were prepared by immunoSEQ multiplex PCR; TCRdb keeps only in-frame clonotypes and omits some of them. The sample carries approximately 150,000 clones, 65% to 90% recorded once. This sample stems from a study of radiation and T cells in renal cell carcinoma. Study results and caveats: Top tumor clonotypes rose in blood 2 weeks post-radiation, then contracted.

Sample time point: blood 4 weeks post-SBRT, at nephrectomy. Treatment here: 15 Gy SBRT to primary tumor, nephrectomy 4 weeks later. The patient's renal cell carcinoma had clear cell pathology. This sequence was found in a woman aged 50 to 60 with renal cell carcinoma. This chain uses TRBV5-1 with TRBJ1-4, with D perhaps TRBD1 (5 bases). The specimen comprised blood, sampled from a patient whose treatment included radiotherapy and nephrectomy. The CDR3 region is CASSLAGRLTTNEKLFF. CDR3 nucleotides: TGCGCCAGCAGCTTGGCAGGGCGACTAACAACTAATGAAAAACTGTTTTTT.